Following are 25 T cell receptor beta chains from one sample sequenced in a study of cytomegalovirus exposure and HLA in healthy donors. The primer mix had 60 Vbeta and 13 Jbeta primers. Profiled with immunoSEQ multiplex PCR; TCRdb holds only in-frame clones, not every one. The profile covers approximately 160,000 clones, with around four fifths appearing a single time and roughly 4.5% taken by the ten largest. Sequenced: PBMCs. These receptors were collected from a man aged 50-59 years in good health and CMV-seropositive.

The genes are TRBV19 and TRBJ1-1, with a possible D match to TRBD1 (5 bases). Germline CDR1 LNHDA, CDR2 SQIVND (reference sequence). V was trimmed by 0 bases and J by 10 bases, leaving 15 bases between them. The CDR3 is made up of 14 amino acids. The CDR3 nucleotides are TGTGCCAGTAGTATAGAGGCAGGGAACCAGGGAGCTTTCTTT. Protein product: CASSIEAGNQGAFF.

This sequence joins TRBV19 and TRBJ1-1; 7 bases align to TRBD1. The CDR3 loop spans 13 amino acids. V trimming: 6 bases; J trimming: 4 bases; junction bases outside the gene matches: 5. Germline CDR1 and CDR2: LNHDA and SQIVND (reference sequence). CDR3 amino acids: CASSPTGATEAFF. The CDR3, as DNA: TGTGCCAGTAGCCCAACAGGGGCCACTGAAGCTTTCTTT.

The V and J genes are TRBV5-1 and TRBJ2-7, with D unclear. The CDR3 sequence is 14 residues long. Germline values: CDR1 SGHRS, CDR2 YFSETQ. V was shortened by 0 bases and J by 0 bases, with 7 bases between the two germline ends. The CDR3 DNA follows: TGCGCCAGCAGCTTGGACATTATCTCCTACGAGCAGTACTTC. It translates to CASSLDIISYEQYF.

The gene calls are TRBV9 and TRBJ2-7, with 7 nucleotides matching TRBD2. The germline V gene has CDR1 SGDLS and CDR2 YYNGEE. The CDR3 is 14 residues long. With 7 bases clipped from V and 2 bases from J, the junction kept 9 bases outside the gene matches. The CDR3 protein is CASGGGTDAYEQYF. CDR3 nucleotides: TGTGCCAGCGGGGGGGGGACGGACGCCTACGAGCAGTACTTC. The full variable domain, completed using reference TRBV9 and TRBJ2-7, is DSGVTQTPKHLITATGQRVTLRCSPRSGDLSVYWYQQSLDQGLQFLIQYYNGEERAKGNILERFSAQQFPDLHSELNLSSLELGDSALYFCASGGGTDAYEQYFGPGTRLTVT.

This chain joins TRBV25-1 and TRBJ1-4, with 8 bases that match TRBD1. The junction had 0 bases not matched to a gene; V was cut back by 6 bases and J by 3 bases. The CDR3 loop spans 13 amino acids. Per germline, CDR1 MGHDK and CDR2 SYGVNS. The CDR3 sequence is CASRQGANEKLFF. The DNA of the CDR3 is TGTGCCAGCAGACAGGGGGCTAATGAAAAACTGTTTTTT.

This sequence joins TRBV9 and TRBJ1-4, with 8 bases fitting TRBD1. With 2 bases clipped from V and 6 bases from J, the junction kept 6 bases outside the gene matches. Germline CDR1 SGDLS, CDR2 YYNGEE. The CDR3 is 15 residues long. The CDR3 is CASSVQPTGDEKLFF. The CDR3 DNA reads as TGTGCCAGCAGCGTCCAACCGACAGGGGATGAAAAACTGTTTTTT.

V usage is TRBV11-2 and J usage is TRBJ1-2; D possibly corresponds to TRBD1 (5 bases). The CDR3 is made up of 15 amino acids. V was shortened by 4 bases and J by 0 bases, with 12 bases between the two germline ends. Germline lookup yields CDR1 SGHAT and CDR2 FQNNGV. Written as DNA, the CDR3 is TGTGCCAGCAGCTCCGGGGGTGTAGCTAACTATGGCTACACCTTC. Its protein is CASSSGGVANYGYTF.

The chain is built from TRBV4-3 and TRBJ2-2, with 7 nucleotides matching TRBD1. Germline assignment: CDR1 LGHNA and CDR2 YSLEER. The CDR3 totals 18 residues. Trimming cost V 4 bases and J 4 bases; bases outside gene matches: 15. CDR3 sequence reads: CASSRQGIWESGTGELFF. For the CDR3, the DNA is TGCGCCAGCAGCCGACAGGGAATTTGGGAGTCGGGCACCGGGGAGCTGTTTTTT.

V usage is TRBV11-2 and J usage is TRBJ1-5; TRBD1 is a possible D gene (5 bases). The CDR3 runs 14 residues. The ends were cut back, 5 bases at V and 0 bases at J, with 8 bases in the middle. Looked up from germline, CDR1 is SGHAT and CDR2 is FQNNGV. For the CDR3, the DNA is TGTGCCAGCAGCGGGGGGGATAGCAATCAGCCCCAGCATTTT. It yields the protein CASSGGDSNQPQHF. Full variable domain (missing parts from reference TRBV11-2 and TRBJ1-5): EAGVAQSPRYKIIEKRQSVAFWCNPISGHATLYWYQQILGQGPKLLIQFQNNGVVDDSQLPKDRFSAERLKGVDSTLKIQPAKLEDSAVYLCASSGGDSNQPQHFGDGTRLSIL.

The gene calls are TRBV19 and TRBJ2-1, with 14 positions matching TRBD2. Germline CDR1 reads LNHDA; CDR2 reads SQIVND (reference sequence). J lost 6 bases, V lost 3 bases, and 1 base had no gene match. The CDR3 is made up of 15 amino acids. The CDR3 DNA reads as TGTGCCAGTAGTATGACTAGCGGGAGGGCCAATGAGCAGTTCTTC. Protein product: CASSMTSGRANEQFF.

J is TRBJ2-5 and V is TRBV7-2; 12 bases align to TRBD2. CDR1 and CDR2 (germline): SGHTA, FQGNSA. Trimming at V came to 5 bases and at J to 9 bases, leaving 10 bases not matched to a gene. This CDR3 has 15 amino acids. This CDR3 is CASSRRLAGASSQYF. The DNA for the CDR3 is TGTGCCAGCAGCCGAAGACTAGCGGGGGCTTCTTCCCAGTACTTC.

This clone turned up a few times. V and J are TRBV10-3 and TRBJ2-2; no clear D gene. V lost 1 base and J 0 bases, leaving 9 bases between the germline ends. CDR3 length equals 16 residues. The germline gives CDR1 ENHRY, CDR2 SYGVKD. CDR3 protein: CAISEWATANTGELFF. The CDR3 bases are TGTGCCATCAGTGAGTGGGCGACCGCGAACACCGGGGAGCTGTTTTTT.

V gene TRBV28 combines with J gene TRBJ1-4, with D uncertain. V lost 2 bases to trimming and J lost 3 bases, with 10 bases between them. Germline CDR1 reads MDHEN; CDR2 reads SYDVKM. The CDR3 is 15 amino acids. DNA of the CDR3: TGTGCCAGCAGTTTAGTCGGGAGGGCTAATGAAAAACTGTTTTTT. This sequence encodes CASSLVGRANEKLFF.

This sequence joins TRBV2 and TRBJ1-2; D unresolved. The CDR3 is 13 residues long. Germline CDR1 and CDR2: SNHLY and FYNNEI. The V end lost 4 bases, the J end lost 3 bases, and 9 bases lay between the germline ends. The CDR3 loop is CASSAVQYYGYTF. The CDR3, as DNA: TGTGCCAGCAGTGCGGTACAGTACTATGGCTACACCTTC.

The chain employs TRBV27 and TRBJ2-7; TRBD2 matches at 10 bases. From germline, CDR1 is MNHEY and CDR2 SMNVEV (reference sequence). V lost 2 bases and J lost 2; bases outside the gene matches: 3. The CDR3 is 15 residues long. CDR3 in amino acids: CASSLRTSGTYEQYF. Here the CDR3 DNA reads TGTGCCAGCAGTTTACGGACTAGCGGTACCTACGAGCAGTACTTC.

The chain links TRBV27 to TRBJ2-7; 14 positions agree with TRBD2. The CDR3 runs to 15 residues. Trimming at V came to 6 bases and at J to 3 bases, leaving 4 bases not matched to a gene. Germline lookup yields CDR1 MNHEY and CDR2 SMNVEV (reference sequence). CDR3 protein: CASRYGTSGGYEQYF. The CDR3 bases are TGTGCCAGCAGATACGGGACTAGCGGGGGCTACGAGCAGTACTTC.

The chain joins TRBV6-5 to TRBJ2-7; D may be TRBD1 (6 bases). This CDR3 region has 13 residues. V lost 8 bases and J 3 bases, leaving 14 bases between the germline ends. CDR1 and CDR2 (germline): MNHEY, SVGAGI. CDR3 in amino acids: CASSRTANYEQYF. The CDR3 coding sequence is TGTGCCAGCTCAAGGACAGCCAACTACGAGCAGTACTTC.

The chain recombines TRBV7-9 with TRBJ2-2; TRBD2 aligns across 16 bases. The CDR3 is 19 amino acids. Trimming cost V 3 bases and J 5 bases; bases outside gene matches: 9. Germline V CDR1 and CDR2: SEHNR, FQNEAQ (reference sequence). This CDR3 reads CASSLGLAGGPMDTGELFF. CDR3 DNA sequence: TGTGCCAGCAGCTTGGGACTAGCGGGAGGGCCAATGGATACCGGGGAGCTGTTTTTT.

This clone was observed once. The chain recombines TRBV19 with TRBJ1-6, with 8 bases identical to TRBD1. Unmatched junction bases numbered 5, after V lost 3 bases and J lost 7 bases. Germline loops: CDR1 LNHDA, CDR2 SQIVND (reference sequence). This CDR3 comprises 15 residues. The CDR3 DNA reads as TGTGCCAGTAGTATGGCGACAGGGGTGAATTCACCCCTCCACTTT. It is translated as CASSMATGVNSPLHF.

The rearrangement links TRBV1 to TRBJ2-7; TRBD2 is the table's D call, not checked against the DNA. TRBV1 is described as a pseudogene. This CDR3 region has 15 residues. CDR3 amino acids: CTSSQATRTYYEQYF. The CDR3 coding sequence is TGCACCAGCAGCCAAGCGACTAGAACCTACTACGAGCAGTACTTC.

The J gene is TRBJ2-7, the V gene TRBV28; no definite D call. Germline V gene sequence: CDR1 MDHEN, CDR2 SYDVKM. This CDR3 is built from 11 residues. V lost 4 bases to trimming and J lost 3 bases, with 4 bases between them. The CDR3, as DNA: TGTGCCAGCAGTTCCCACTACGAGCAGTACTTC. Its translation: CASSSHYEQYF.

The J gene is TRBJ2-7, the V gene TRBV11-3; tentatively, D is TRBD2 (7 bases). Germline V gene sequence: CDR1 SGHNT, CDR2 YENEEA. The CDR3 extends over 16 amino acids. V lost 1 base to trimming and J lost 3 bases, with 16 bases between them. The chain's CDR3 is CASSLVFAGAYYEQYF. The CDR3 DNA reads as TGTGCCAGCAGCTTAGTGTTTGCGGGGGCATACTACGAGCAGTACTTC. Looking up the rest from reference TRBV11-3 and TRBJ2-7 gives the full variable domain: EAGVVQSPRYKIIEKKQPVAFWCNPISGHNTLYWYLQNLGQGPELLIRYENEEAVDDSQLPKDRFSAERLKGVDSTLKIQPAELGDSAVYLCASSLVFAGAYYEQYFGPGTRLTVT.

This clone was observed once. The chain is built from TRBV5-8 and TRBJ2-3, with TRBD1 identical over 10 bases. Germline lookup yields CDR1 SGHTS and CDR2 YDEGEE. The CDR3 covers 16 residues. The V segment lost 0 bases and the J segment 1 base; nucleotides outside the gene matches: 2. The CDR3 spells CASSLVGTGGTDTQYF. CDR3 sequence (DNA): TGTGCCAGCAGCTTGGTAGGGACAGGGGGCACAGATACGCAGTATTTT.

The CDR3 DNA reads TGCGCCAGCAGCTTGGGAGCTCACACAGATACGCAGTATTTT. It is translated as CASSLGAHTDTQYF. V usage is TRBV5-1 and J usage is TRBJ2-3; D ambiguous. V lost 0 bases and J 2 bases, leaving 7 bases between the germline ends. There are 14 residues in the CDR3. The germline V gene encodes CDR1 SGHRS and CDR2 YFSETQ.

The chain carries TRBV7-2 and TRBJ1-1; TRBD1 might be the D (6 bases). Germline CDR1 reads SGHTA; CDR2 reads FQGNSA. V lost 1 base and J lost 6, with 15 bases in between. The CDR3 spans 15 residues. This CDR3 is CASSLVEGGRAEAFF. CDR3 bases: TGTGCCAGCAGCTTAGTGGAAGGGGGGAGGGCTGAAGCTTTCTTT.